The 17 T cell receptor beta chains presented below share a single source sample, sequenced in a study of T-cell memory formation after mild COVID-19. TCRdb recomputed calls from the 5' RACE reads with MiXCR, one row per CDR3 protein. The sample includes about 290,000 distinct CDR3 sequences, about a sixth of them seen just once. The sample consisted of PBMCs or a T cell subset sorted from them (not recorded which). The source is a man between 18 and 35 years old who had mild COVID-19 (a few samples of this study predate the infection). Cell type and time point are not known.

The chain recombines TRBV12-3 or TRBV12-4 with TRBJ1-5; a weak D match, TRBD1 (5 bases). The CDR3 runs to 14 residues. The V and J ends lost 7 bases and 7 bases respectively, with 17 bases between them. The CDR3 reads CASTEYGGGQPQHF. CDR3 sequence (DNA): TGTGCCAGCACCGAATACGGGGGAGGGCAGCCCCAGCATTTT.

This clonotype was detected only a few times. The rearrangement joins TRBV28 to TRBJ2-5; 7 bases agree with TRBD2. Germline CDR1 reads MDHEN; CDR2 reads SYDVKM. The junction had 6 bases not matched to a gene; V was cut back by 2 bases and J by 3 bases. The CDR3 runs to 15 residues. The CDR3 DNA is TGTGCCAGCAGTTTAGGATACGCGGGGGAAGAGACCCAGTACTTC. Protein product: CASSLGYAGEETQYF.

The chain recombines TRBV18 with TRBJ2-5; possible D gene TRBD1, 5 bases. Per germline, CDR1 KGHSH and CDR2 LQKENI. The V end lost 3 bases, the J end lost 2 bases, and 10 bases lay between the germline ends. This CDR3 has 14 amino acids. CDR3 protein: CASSPQGTQETQYF. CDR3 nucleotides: TGTGCCAGCTCACCTCAGGGAACACAAGAGACCCAGTACTTC.

The DNA for the CDR3 is TGTGCCAGCAGCTTTAAAATCAGGCGTCGACTAGCGGGGGAACTTCTCTCCCTCTACGAGCAGTACGTC. Protein product: CASSFKIRRRLAGELLSLYEQYV. V gene TRBV7-3 combines with J gene TRBJ2-7, with 12 bases fitting TRBD2. This CDR3 comprises 23 residues. Losses at the gene ends were 3 bases for V and 3 bases for J; bases not matched to a gene: 27. Germline assignment: CDR1 SGHTA and CDR2 FQGTGA.

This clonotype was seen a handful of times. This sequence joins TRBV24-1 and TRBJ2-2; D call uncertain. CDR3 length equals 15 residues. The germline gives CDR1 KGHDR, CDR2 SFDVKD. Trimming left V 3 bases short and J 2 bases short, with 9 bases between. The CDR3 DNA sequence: TGTGCCACCAGTGATACTTCGGGTAACACCGGGGAGCTGTTTTTT. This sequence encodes CATSDTSGNTGELFF.

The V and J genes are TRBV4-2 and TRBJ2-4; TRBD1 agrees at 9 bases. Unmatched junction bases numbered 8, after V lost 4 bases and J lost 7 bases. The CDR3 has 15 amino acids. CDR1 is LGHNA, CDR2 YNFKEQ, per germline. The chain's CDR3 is CASSPAGGQGNIQYF. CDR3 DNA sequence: TGTGCCAGCAGCCCAGCCGGAGGACAGGGGAACATTCAGTACTTC.

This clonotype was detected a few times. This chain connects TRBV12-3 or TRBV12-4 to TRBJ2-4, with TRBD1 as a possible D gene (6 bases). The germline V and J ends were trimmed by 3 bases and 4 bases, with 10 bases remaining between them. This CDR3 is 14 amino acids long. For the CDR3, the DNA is TGTGCCAGCAGTTTTGGGGGCGGGAAAAACATTCAGTACTTC. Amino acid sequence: CASSFGGGKNIQYF.

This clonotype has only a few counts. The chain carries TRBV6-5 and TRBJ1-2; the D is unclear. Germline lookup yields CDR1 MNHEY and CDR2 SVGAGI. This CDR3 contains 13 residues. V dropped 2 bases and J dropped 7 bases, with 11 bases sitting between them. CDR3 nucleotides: TGTGCCAGCAGTTACACTAAGGCCTCTGGCTACACCTTC. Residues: CASSYTKASGYTF.

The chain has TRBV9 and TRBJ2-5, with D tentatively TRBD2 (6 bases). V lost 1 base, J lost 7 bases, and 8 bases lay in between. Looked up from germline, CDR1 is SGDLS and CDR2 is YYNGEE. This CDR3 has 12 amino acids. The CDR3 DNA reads TGTGCCAGCAGCGTATTCGGGGGGACCCAGTACTTC. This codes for CASSVFGGTQYF.

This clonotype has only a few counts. The CDR3 DNA reads TGTGCCAGCAGTTCCAAGGGTCCAAGAAGTTACGAGCAGTACGTC. Translating gives CASSSKGPRSYEQYV. The chain combines TRBV28 with TRBJ2-7; the D is unclear. From germline, CDR1 is MDHEN and CDR2 SYDVKM. Trimming pared 4 bases from V and 4 bases from J, leaving 17 bases between. This CDR3 region has 15 residues.

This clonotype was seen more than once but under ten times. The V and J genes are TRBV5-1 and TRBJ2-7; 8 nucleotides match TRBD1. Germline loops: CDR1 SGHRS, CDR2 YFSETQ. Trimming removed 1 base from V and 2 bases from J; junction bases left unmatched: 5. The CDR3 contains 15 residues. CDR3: CASSLSTGETYEQYV. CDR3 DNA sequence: TGCGCCAGCAGCTTGTCGACAGGGGAGACCTACGAGCAGTACGTC.

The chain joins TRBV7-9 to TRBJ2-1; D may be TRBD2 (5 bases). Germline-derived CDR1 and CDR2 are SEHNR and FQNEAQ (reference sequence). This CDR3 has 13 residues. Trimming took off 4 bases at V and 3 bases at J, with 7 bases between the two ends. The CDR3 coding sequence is TGTGCCAGCAGCTGGGCGGGCTACAATGAGCAGTTCTTC. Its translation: CASSWAGYNEQFF.

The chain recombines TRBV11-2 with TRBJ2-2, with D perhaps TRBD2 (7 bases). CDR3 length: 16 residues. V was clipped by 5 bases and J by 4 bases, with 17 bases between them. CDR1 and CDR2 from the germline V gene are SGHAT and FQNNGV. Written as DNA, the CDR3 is TGTGCCAGCAGCCCGTCGGGGGCGGGAGTCACCGGGGAGCTGTTTTTT. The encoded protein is CASSPSGAGVTGELFF.

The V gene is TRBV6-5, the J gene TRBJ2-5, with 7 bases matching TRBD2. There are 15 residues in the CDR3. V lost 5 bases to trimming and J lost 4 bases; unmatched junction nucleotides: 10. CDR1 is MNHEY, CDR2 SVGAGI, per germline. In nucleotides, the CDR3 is TGTGCCAGCAGTCACGGGGGGAACCGGTTAGAGACCCAGTACTTC. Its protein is CASSHGGNRLETQYF.

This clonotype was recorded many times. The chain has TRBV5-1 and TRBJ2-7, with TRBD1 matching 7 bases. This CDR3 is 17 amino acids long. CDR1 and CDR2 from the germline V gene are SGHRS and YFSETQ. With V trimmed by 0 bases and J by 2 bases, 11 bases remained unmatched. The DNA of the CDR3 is TGCGCCAGCAGCTTGGCCCTCTCCGGGACAGACCCCTACGAGCAGTACTTC. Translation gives CASSLALSGTDPYEQYF. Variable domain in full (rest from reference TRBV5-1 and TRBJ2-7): KAGVTQTPRYLIKTRGQQVTLSCSPISGHRSVSWYQQTPGQGLQFLFEYFSETQRNKGNFPGRFSGRQFSNSRSEMNVSTLELGDSALYLCASSLALSGTDPYEQYFGPGTRLTVT.

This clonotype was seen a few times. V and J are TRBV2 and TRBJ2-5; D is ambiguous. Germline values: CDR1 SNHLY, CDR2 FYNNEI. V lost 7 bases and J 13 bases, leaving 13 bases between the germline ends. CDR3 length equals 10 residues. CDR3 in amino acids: CASIRSVAYF. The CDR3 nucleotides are TGTGCCAGCATAAGGTCCGTCGCGTACTTC. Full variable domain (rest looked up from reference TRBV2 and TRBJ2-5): EPEVTQTPSHQVTQMGQEVILRCVPISNHLYFYWYRQILGQKVEFLVSFYNNEISEKSEIFDDQFSVERPDGSNFTLKIRSTKLEDSAMYFCASIRSVAYFGPGTRLLVL.

CDR3 residues: CSASSGGPKETQYF. DNA for the CDR3: TGCAGTGCTTCTAGCGGGGGCCCCAAAGAGACCCAGTACTTC. The rearrangement uses TRBV20-1 and TRBJ2-5; TRBD2 aligns across 10 bases. CDR3 size: 14 residues. CDR1 DFQATT and CDR2 SNEGSKA come from the germline V gene (reference sequence). V gave up 5 bases and J gave up 3 bases; unmatched junction bases: 6.